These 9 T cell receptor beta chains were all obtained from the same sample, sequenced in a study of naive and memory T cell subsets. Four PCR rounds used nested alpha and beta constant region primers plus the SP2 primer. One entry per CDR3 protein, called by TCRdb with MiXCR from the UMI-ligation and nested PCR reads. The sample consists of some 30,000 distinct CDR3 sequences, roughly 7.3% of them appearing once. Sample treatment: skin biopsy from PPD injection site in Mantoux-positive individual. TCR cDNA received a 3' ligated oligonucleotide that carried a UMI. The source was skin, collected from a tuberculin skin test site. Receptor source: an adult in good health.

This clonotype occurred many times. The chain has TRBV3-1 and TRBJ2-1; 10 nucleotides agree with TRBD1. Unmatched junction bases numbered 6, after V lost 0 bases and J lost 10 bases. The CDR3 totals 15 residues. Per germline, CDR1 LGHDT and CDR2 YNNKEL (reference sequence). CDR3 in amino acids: CASSQELGQGREQFF. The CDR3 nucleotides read TGTGCCAGCAGCCAAGAATTGGGACAGGGGCGCGAGCAGTTCTTC.

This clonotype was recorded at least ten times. DNA for the CDR3: TGTGCCACCACTACCGGGCAGGGGCCTGAGGACGAGCAGTACTTC. It is translated as CATTTGQGPEDEQYF. The chain recombines TRBV19 with TRBJ2-7; a weak D match, TRBD1 (6 bases). The CDR3 has 15 residues. V dropped 10 bases and J dropped 5 bases, with 24 bases sitting between them. CDR1 is LNHDA and CDR2 is SQIVND in the germline V gene (reference sequence).

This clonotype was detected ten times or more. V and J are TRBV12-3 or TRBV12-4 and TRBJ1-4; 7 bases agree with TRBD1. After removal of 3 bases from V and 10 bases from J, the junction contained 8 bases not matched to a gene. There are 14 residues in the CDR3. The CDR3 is CASSFSGGFGKLFF. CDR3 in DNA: TGTGCCAGCAGTTTTTCAGGGGGATTTGGAAAACTGTTTTTT.

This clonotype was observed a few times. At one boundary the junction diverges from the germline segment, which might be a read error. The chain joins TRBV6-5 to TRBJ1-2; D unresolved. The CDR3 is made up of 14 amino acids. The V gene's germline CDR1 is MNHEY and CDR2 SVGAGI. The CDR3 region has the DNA TGTGCCAGCAGTTACACGGCGGCTAACTATGGCGACACCTTC. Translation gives CASSYTAANYGDTF.

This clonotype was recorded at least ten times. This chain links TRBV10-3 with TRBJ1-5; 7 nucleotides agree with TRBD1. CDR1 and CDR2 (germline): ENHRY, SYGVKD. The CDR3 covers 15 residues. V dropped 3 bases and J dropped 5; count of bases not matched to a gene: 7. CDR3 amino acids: CAISDSNRGHQPQHF. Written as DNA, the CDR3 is TGTGCCATCAGTGATTCCAACAGGGGCCATCAGCCCCAGCATTTT.

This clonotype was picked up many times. Written as DNA, the CDR3 is TGTGCCAGCAGCACTCGACTTCAAGGGGACAGCGAGCAGTACTTC. Translated: CASSTRLQGDSEQYF. The chain has TRBV7-6 and TRBJ2-7; 7 bases agree with TRBD1. The V gene end was trimmed by 5 bases and the J gene end by 6 bases; junction bases not matched to a gene: 13. Germline values: CDR1 SGHVS, CDR2 FNYEAQ. The CDR3 is 15 residues long.

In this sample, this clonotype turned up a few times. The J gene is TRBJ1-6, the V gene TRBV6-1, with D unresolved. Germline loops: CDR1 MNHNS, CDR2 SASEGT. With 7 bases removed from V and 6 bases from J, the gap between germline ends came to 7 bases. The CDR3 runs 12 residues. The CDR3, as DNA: TGTGCCAGCAAGGACGGTAATTCACCCCTCCACTTT. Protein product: CASKDGNSPLHF.

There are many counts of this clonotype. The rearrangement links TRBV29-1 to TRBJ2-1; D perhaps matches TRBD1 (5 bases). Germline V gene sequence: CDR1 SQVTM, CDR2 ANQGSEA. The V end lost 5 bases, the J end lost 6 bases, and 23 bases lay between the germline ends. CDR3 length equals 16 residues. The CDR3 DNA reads TGCAGCGTTACCCGACAGCTACTCCTCTCGGGCAATGAGCAGTTCTTC. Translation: CSVTRQLLLSGNEQFF.

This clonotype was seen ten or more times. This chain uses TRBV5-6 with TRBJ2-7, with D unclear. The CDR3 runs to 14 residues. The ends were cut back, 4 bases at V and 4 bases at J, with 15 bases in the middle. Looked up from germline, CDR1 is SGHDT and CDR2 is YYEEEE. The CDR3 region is CASSQWATLYEQYF. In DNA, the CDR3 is TGTGCCAGCAGCCAGTGGGCAACCCTATACGAGCAGTACTTC.